A single sample gave rise to the 18 T cell receptor beta chains below, sequenced in a study of T cell responses to AZD1222 COVID-19 vaccine. Clones were read by immunoSEQ multiplex PCR, and TCRdb kept only the in-frame ones, dropping some. The sample shows 150,000 to 200,000 clones, 92% of them seen only once. Source: peripheral blood, taken on day 0 of AZD1222 vaccination. The receptor set was obtained from an adult in good health.

This chain joins TRBV29-1 and TRBJ2-7; perhaps TRBD1 as D (6 bases). Trimming took off 3 bases at V and 3 bases at J, with 9 bases between the two ends. Germline V gene data show CDR1 as SQVTM and CDR2 as ANQGSEA. The CDR3 length is 12 residues. In DNA, the CDR3 is TGCAGCGTTGAGTCGGACAGCTACGAGCAGTACTTC. This translates into CSVESDSYEQYF.

To note about this clone: The same CDR3 can be traced to other DNA sequences in this sample. V and J are TRBV18 and TRBJ1-5, with 7 bases lining up with TRBD1. V lost 4 bases and J lost 1; bases outside the gene matches: 1. Germline V gene lookup returns CDR1 KGHSH and CDR2 LQKENI. This CDR3 is built from 14 residues. The DNA of the CDR3 is TGTGCCAGCTCACAACAGGGGAGCAATCAGCCCCAGCATTTT. Its protein is CASSQQGSNQPQHF.

This chain uses TRBV18 with TRBJ2-7; D is perhaps TRBD2 (7 bases). Per the germline V gene, CDR1 is KGHSH and CDR2 is LQKENI. Trimming pared 1 base from V and 5 bases from J, leaving 18 bases between. This CDR3 is built from 16 residues. The CDR3 sequence is CASSPQGGGRYDEQYF. The CDR3 DNA reads TGTGCCAGCTCACCACAGGGGGGGGGAAGGTACGACGAGCAGTACTTC.

This clone was detected only once. This chain joins TRBV10-2 and TRBJ2-7, with D perhaps matching TRBD1 (5 bases). The CDR3 sequence is 12 residues long. Germline lookup yields CDR1 WSHSY and CDR2 SAAADI. Trimming pared 6 bases from V and 3 bases from J, leaving 9 bases between. The CDR3 nucleotides read TGCGCCAGCAGCCATGACAGCTACGAGCAGTACTTC. This sequence encodes CASSHDSYEQYF.

The V gene is TRBV5-1, the J gene TRBJ2-7; possibly TRBD2 for D (7 bases). Germline CDR1 and CDR2: SGHRS and YFSETQ. V was clipped by 2 bases and J by 4 bases, with 13 bases between them. The CDR3 runs 14 residues. This CDR3 reads CASSFGGGVYEQYF. The CDR3 nucleotides read TGCGCCAGCAGCTTTGGAGGGGGGGTGTACGAGCAGTACTTC.

J is TRBJ2-1 and V is TRBV2; 8 nucleotides align to TRBD2. The CDR3 has 13 residues. Germline values: CDR1 SNHLY, CDR2 FYNNEI. V shed 11 bases and J 7 bases; nucleotides not matched to a gene: 10. The CDR3 loop reads CADRLAGTNEQFF. For the CDR3, the DNA is TGTGCCGACCGTTTAGCGGGAACGAATGAGCAGTTCTTC.

CDR3 residues: CASSSSVDGFGKLFF. In DNA form, the CDR3 reads TGTGCCAGCAGCTCGTCGGTGGACGGGTTCGGAAAACTGTTTTTT. V is TRBV7-9 and J is TRBJ1-4, with unresolved D. Germline V gene lookup returns CDR1 SEHNR and CDR2 FQNEAQ (reference sequence). V gave up 4 bases and J gave up 10 bases, with 19 bases separating them. The CDR3 length is 15 residues.

The CDR3, as DNA: TGTGCCAGCACCCCCATTGGGGAGAAGAATGAGCAGTTCTTC. This translates into CASTPIGEKNEQFF. V and J are TRBV7-6 and TRBJ2-1; the D gene is possibly TRBD2 (5 bases). Trimming stripped 7 bases from V and 7 bases from J, with 17 bases between. The CDR3 extends over 14 amino acids. Germline V gene data show CDR1 as SGHVS and CDR2 as FNYEAQ.

The chain carries TRBV10-3 and TRBJ1-1; tentatively, D is TRBD1 (5 bases). Germline V CDR1 and CDR2: ENHRY, SYGVKD. The CDR3 totals 15 residues. V was shortened by 6 bases and J by 5 bases, with 19 bases between the two germline ends. The CDR3 nucleotides are TGTGCCATCAGGCCCCGGGACGGAGATGGGACTGAAGCTTTCTTT. It encodes CAIRPRDGDGTEAFF.

The rearrangement links TRBV5-1 to TRBJ1-2, with 9 bases identical to TRBD1. The germline V gene has CDR1 SGHRS and CDR2 YFSETQ. The J segment lost 4 bases and the V segment lost 7 bases, leaving 11 bases of the junction unmatched. This CDR3 has 15 amino acids. For the CDR3, the DNA is TGCGCCAGCCACTGGGGGGACAGGGACGTCTATGGCTACACCTTC. Translation: CASHWGDRDVYGYTF.

The chain carries TRBV12-5 and TRBJ1-4; perhaps TRBD1 as D (6 bases). The CDR3 runs 15 residues. The germline V gene encodes CDR1 LGHNT and CDR2 FRNRAP. V was cut by 3 bases and J by 7 bases, with 15 bases left in between. DNA for the CDR3: TGTGCTAGTGGTTTAGGGGGTCTGGTAGGTGAAAAACTGTTTTTT. It is translated as CASGLGGLVGEKLFF.

The chain combines TRBV6-1 with TRBJ2-7; 7 nucleotides agree with TRBD2. Losses at the gene ends were 1 base for V and 2 bases for J; bases not matched to a gene: 2. The CDR3 extends over 14 amino acids. The germline V gene encodes CDR1 MNHNS and CDR2 SASEGT. CDR3 loop: CASSEGGTTYEQYF. CDR3 bases: TGTGCCAGCAGTGAAGGCGGGACTACCTACGAGCAGTACTTC.

This rearrangement joins TRBV6-1 to TRBJ2-7, with 7 positions matching TRBD1. Losses at the gene ends were 3 bases for V and 6 bases for J; bases not matched to a gene: 8. The CDR3 extends over 14 amino acids. Germline V lookup: CDR1 MNHNS, CDR2 SASEGT. In DNA form, the CDR3 reads TGTGCCAGCAGTGATATACAGGGGAAGGGCGAGCAGTACTTC. Protein sequence: CASSDIQGKGEQYF.

The chain uses TRBV10-3 and TRBJ2-3; a weak D match, TRBD2 (6 bases). Germline values: CDR1 ENHRY, CDR2 SYGVKD. The CDR3 has 15 residues. The V end was cut by 8 bases, the J end by 1 base, with 16 bases between. The CDR3 spells CAIQEGPYRTDTQYF. In nucleotides, the CDR3 is TGTGCCATCCAGGAGGGGCCCTATCGCACAGATACGCAGTATTTT.

CDR3 amino acids: CASSLYKQGNYEQYF. The CDR3 DNA follows: TGTGCCAGCAGCTTGTACAAACAGGGAAATTACGAGCAGTACTTC. The chain combines TRBV5-8 with TRBJ2-7; TRBD1 might be the D (6 bases). This CDR3 comprises 15 residues. V lost 1 base and J 4 bases, leaving 15 bases between the germline ends. The germline V gene encodes CDR1 SGHTS and CDR2 YDEGEE.

The chain recombines TRBV7-3 with TRBJ2-2; tentatively, D is TRBD1 (5 bases). The CDR3 is made up of 16 amino acids. Trimming left V 5 bases short and J 6 bases short, with 19 bases between. Germline V gene sequence: CDR1 SGHTA, CDR2 FQGTGA. The CDR3 region has the DNA TGTGCCAGCAGCACCCGACAGTCTAACGAGGCCGGGGAGCTGTTTTTT. Its translation: CASSTRQSNEAGELFF.

The table lists this clone with a few counts. The CDR3 loop is CASSLNAVVSGNTIYF. The CDR3 coding sequence is TGTGCCAGCAGCTTAAATGCGGTAGTATCTGGAAACACCATATATTTT. V is TRBV7-2 and J is TRBJ1-3; D remains unclear. Germline V lookup: CDR1 SGHTA, CDR2 FQGNSA. The CDR3 totals 16 residues. V was trimmed by 2 bases and J by 1 base, leaving 12 bases between them. Using reference TRBV7-2 and TRBJ1-3 for the parts outside the CDR3, the full variable domain is GAGVSQSPSNKVTEKGKDVELRCDPISGHTALYWYRQSLGQGLEFLIYFQGNSAPDKSGLPSDRFSAERTGGSVSTLTIQRTQQEDSAVYLCASSLNAVVSGNTIYFGEGSWLTVV.

This clone showed up just a few times. The genes are TRBV29-1 and TRBJ1-1; D remains ambiguous. The CDR3 extends over 15 amino acids. The germline CDR1 and CDR2 sequences are SQVTM and ANQGSEA. The ends were cut back, 0 bases at V and 1 base at J, with 12 bases in the middle. The CDR3 here is CSVEDHRIENTEAFF. The CDR3 bases are TGCAGCGTTGAAGATCATAGGATCGAGAACACTGAAGCTTTCTTT.